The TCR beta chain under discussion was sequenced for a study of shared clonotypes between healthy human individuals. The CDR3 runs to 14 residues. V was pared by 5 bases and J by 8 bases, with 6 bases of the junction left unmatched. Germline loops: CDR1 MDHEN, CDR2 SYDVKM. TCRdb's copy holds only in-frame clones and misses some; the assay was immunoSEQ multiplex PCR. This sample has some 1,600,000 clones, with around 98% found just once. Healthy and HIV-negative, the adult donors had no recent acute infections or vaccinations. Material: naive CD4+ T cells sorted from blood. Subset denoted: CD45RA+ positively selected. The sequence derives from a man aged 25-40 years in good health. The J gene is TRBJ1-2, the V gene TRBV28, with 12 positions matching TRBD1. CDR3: CASSQHGTGGGYTF. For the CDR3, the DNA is TGTGCCAGCAGTCAGCACGGGACAGGGGGCGGCTACACCTTC.